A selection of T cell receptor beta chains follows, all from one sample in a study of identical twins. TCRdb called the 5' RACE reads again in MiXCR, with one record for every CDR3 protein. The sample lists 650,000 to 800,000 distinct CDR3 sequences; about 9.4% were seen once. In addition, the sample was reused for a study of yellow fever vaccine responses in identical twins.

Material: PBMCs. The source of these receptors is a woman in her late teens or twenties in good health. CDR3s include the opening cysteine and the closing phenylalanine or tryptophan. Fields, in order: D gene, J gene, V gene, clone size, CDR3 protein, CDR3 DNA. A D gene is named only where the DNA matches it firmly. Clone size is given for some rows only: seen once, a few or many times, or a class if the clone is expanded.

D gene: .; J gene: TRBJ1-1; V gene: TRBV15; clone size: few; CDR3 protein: CATSRAGQKAFF; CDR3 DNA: TGTGCCACCAGCAGAGCAGGGCAGAAAGCTTTCTTT
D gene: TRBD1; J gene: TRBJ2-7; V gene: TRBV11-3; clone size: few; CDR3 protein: CASSPRSGGYEQYF; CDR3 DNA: TGTGCCAGCAGCCCGCGCTCAGGGGGCTACGAGCAGTACTTC
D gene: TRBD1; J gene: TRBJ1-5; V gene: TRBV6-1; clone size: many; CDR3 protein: CASKPLETGENQPQHF; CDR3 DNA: TGTGCCAGCAAGCCCCTCGAGACAGGGGAGAATCAGCCCCAGCATTTT
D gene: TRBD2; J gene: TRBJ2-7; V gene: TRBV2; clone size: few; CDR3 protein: CASQHFLREGGEQYF; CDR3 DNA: TGTGCCAGCCAGCACTTCTTGCGGGAGGGGGGAGAGCAGTACTTC
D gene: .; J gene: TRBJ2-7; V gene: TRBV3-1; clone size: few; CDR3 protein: CASSHGAAKYYEQYF; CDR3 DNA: TGTGCCAGCAGTCACGGGGCTGCCAAGTACTACGAGCAGTACTTC
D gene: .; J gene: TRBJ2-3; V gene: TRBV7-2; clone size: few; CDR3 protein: CASSRSGTPDTQYF; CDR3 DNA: TGTGCCAGCAGCCGGAGTGGGACCCCCGATACGCAGTATTTT
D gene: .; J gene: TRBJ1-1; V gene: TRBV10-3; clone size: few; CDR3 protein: CAIGQRSNTEAFF; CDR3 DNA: TGTGCCATCGGACAGCGGTCGAACACTGAAGCTTTCTTT
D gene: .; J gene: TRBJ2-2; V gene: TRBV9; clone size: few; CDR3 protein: CASSSRSGEADTGELFF; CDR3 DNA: TGTGCCAGCAGCTCCCGTAGTGGGGAGGCGGACACCGGGGAGCTGTTTTTT
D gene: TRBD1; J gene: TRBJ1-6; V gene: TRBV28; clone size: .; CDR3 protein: CASSPGTGHFSPLHF; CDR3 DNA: TGTGCCAGCAGCCCCGGGACAGGTCACTTCTCACCCCTCCACTTT
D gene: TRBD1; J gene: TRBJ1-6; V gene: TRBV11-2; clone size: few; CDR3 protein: CASSARTGDSPLHF; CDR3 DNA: TGTGCCAGCAGCGCCAGGACAGGGGATTCACCCCTCCACTTT
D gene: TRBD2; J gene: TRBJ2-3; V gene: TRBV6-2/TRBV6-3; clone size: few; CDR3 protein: CASLFGTSGGTTDTQYF; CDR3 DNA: TGTGCCAGCCTTTTCGGGACTAGCGGGGGAACAACAGATACGCAGTATTTT
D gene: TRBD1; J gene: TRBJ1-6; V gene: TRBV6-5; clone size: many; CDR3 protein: CASSYTPPQGDDSPLHF; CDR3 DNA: TGTGCCAGCAGTTACACCCCCCCGCAGGGGGATGATTCACCCCTCCACTTT
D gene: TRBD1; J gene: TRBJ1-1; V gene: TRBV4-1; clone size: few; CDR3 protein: CASSQATGVRAFF; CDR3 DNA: TGCGCCAGCAGCCAAGCGACAGGGGTTCGAGCTTTCTTT
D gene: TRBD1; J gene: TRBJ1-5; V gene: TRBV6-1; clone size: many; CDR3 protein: CATKQGMEQPQHF; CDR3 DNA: TGTGCCACCAAACAGGGGATGGAACAGCCCCAGCATTTT
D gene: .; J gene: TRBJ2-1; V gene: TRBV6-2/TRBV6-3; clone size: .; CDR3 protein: CASRPGQYNEQFF; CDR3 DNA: TGTGCCAGCAGACCCGGACAGTACAATGAGCAGTTCTTC
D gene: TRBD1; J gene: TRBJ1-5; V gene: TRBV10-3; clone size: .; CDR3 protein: CASQDRGEQPQHF; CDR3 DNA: TGTGCCAGTCAGGACAGGGGGGAGCAGCCCCAGCATTTT
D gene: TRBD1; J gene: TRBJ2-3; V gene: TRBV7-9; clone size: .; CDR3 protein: CASSLTLGDRVTDTQYF; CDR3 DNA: TGTGCCAGCAGCCTAACCCTCGGGGACAGAGTCACAGATACGCAGTATTTT
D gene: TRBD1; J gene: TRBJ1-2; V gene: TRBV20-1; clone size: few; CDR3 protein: CSAATGVVYGYTF; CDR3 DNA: TGCAGTGCAGCTACAGGGGTAGTCTATGGCTACACCTTC
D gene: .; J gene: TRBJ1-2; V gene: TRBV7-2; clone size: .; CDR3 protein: CASSLAMPRGEGYTF; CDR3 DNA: TGTGCCAGCAGCTTAGCGATGCCCCGGGGGGAGGGCTACACCTTC
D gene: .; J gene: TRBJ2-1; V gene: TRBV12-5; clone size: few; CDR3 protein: CASGLPSSRGSYNEQFF; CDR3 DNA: TGTGCTAGTGGTTTACCCTCTTCTCGAGGCTCCTACAATGAGCAGTTCTTC
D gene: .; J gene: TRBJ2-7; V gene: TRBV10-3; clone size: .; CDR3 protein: CATTEGYYEQYF; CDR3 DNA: TGTGCCACCACCGAAGGTTACTACGAGCAGTACTTC
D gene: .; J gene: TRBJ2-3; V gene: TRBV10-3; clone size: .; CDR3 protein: CAIRTGPAGAPGTQYF; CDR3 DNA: TGTGCCATCAGGACAGGGCCGGCGGGAGCCCCGGGTACGCAGTATTTT
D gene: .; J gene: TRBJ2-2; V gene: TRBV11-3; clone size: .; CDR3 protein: CASSLGRGTGELFF; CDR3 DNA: TGTGCCAGCAGCTTAGGCAGGGGAACCGGGGAGCTGTTTTTT
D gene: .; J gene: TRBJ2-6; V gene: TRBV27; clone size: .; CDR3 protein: CASTLSSGLGGRGANVLTF; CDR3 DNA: TGTGCCAGCACCCTATCCTCGGGCCTGGGGGGTAGAGGGGCCAACGTCCTGACTTTC
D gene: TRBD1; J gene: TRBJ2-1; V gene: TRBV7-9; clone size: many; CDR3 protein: CASSSGQGAWNEQFF; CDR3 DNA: TGTGCCAGCAGCTCAGGACAGGGGGCGTGGAATGAGCAGTTCTTC
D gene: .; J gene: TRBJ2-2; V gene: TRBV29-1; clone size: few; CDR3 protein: CSVDERLAAQNTGELFF; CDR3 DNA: TGCAGCGTTGACGAGAGGCTGGCAGCACAAAACACCGGGGAGCTGTTTTTT
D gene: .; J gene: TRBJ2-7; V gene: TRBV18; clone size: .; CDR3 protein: CASSPPGSGNAYEQYF; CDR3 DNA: TGTGCCAGCTCACCACCGGGTTCCGGGAATGCCTACGAGCAGTACTTC
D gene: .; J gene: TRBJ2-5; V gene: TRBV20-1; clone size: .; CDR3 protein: CSARKGETQYF; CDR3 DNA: TGCAGTGCTAGAAAAGGGGAGACCCAGTACTTC
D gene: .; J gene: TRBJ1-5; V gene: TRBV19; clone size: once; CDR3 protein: CASSIGGLGQPQHF; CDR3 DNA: TGTGCCAGTAGTATTGGGGGGCTTGGTCAGCCCCAGCATTTT
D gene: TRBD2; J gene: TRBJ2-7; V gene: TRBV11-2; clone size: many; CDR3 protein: CASSSGLAGAYEQYF; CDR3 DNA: TGTGCCAGCAGTTCGGGACTAGCGGGCGCCTACGAGCAGTACTTC
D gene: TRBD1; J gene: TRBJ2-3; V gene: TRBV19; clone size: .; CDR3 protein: CASTTTGKADTQYF; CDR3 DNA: TGTGCCAGTACCACGACAGGGAAAGCAGATACGCAGTATTTT
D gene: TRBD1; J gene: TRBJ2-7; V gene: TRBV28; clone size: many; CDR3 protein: CASRQIYRGDHEQYF; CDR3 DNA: TGTGCCAGCAGACAAATTTACAGGGGGGACCACGAGCAGTACTTC
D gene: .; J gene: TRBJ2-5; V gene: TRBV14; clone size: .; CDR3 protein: CASSQEWRETQYF; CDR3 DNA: TGTGCCAGCAGCCAAGAATGGCGCGAGACCCAGTACTTC
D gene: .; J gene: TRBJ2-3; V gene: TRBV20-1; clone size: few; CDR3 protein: CSAIGGLGRTDTQYF; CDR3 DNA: TGCAGTGCTATAGGCGGGCTAGGCCGCACAGATACGCAGTATTTT
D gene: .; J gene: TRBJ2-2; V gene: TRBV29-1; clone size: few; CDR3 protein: CSVDSGELFF; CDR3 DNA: TGCAGCGTTGATTCCGGGGAGCTGTTTTTT
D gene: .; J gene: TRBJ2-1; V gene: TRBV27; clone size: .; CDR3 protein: CASSLAGLLYNEQFF; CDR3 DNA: TGTGCCAGCAGTTTAGCAGGACTCCTATACAATGAGCAGTTCTTC
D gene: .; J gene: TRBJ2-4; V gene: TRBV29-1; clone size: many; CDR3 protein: CSVGSYQGKNIQYF; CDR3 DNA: TGCAGCGTTGGCTCTTATCAGGGGAAAAACATTCAGTACTTC